A selection of T cell receptor beta chains follows, all from one sample in a study of cytomegalovirus exposure and HLA in healthy donors. The data were produced by immunoSEQ multiplex PCR, yet TCRdb's version contains in-frame clones alone and is incomplete. The sample contains 75,000 to 100,000 clones, under 9% of which appear only once. Sequenced material: PBMCs. These receptors originate from a man aged 45-65 years in good health and CMV-seronegative. CDR3s include the opening cysteine and the closing phenylalanine or tryptophan. A D gene is named only where the DNA matches it firmly. Where a row states a size, it is once, few, many or the class of an expanded clone; other rows omit it.

V	size	D	J	DNA	CDR3
TRBV2	few	.	TRBJ2-6	TGTGCCAGCAGAGAAAGAACTAACTCTGGGGCCAACGTCCTGACTTTC	CASRERTNSGANVLTF
TRBV2	.	.	TRBJ2-3	TGTGCCAGCTTCAGGGAACGCACAGATACGCAGTATTTT	CASFRERTDTQYF
TRBV27	few	TRBD2	TRBJ2-2	TGTGCCAGCAGTTTATCCCTAGCGGGAGAGACCGGGGAGCTGTTTTTT	CASSLSLAGETGELFF
TRBV2	.	.	TRBJ2-7	TGTGCCAGCATGGGGCAGGTTTACGAGCAGTACTTC	CASMGQVYEQYF
TRBV11-2	few	.	TRBJ2-1	TGTGCCAGCAGCCCCCGTGGGCCATACAATGAGCAGTTCTTC	CASSPRGPYNEQFF
TRBV28	.	TRBD1	TRBJ2-5	TGTGCCAGCAGTATCCCCGGGACAGGGGTACAGACCCAGTACTTC	CASSIPGTGVQTQYF
TRBV7-9	.	.	TRBJ1-1	TGTGCCAGCAGACGACAGATGCTGTCGACTGAAGCTTTCTTT	CASRRQMLSTEAFF
TRBV6-1	.	.	TRBJ1-5	TGTGCCAGCAGTGAATGGGGTGCAGACTATAGCAATCAGCCCCAGCATTTT	CASSEWGADYSNQPQHF
TRBV5-1	few	TRBD2	TRBJ2-5	TGCGCCAGCAGGTGGAAGCCCGGGGGGATGGAGACCCAGTACTTC	CASRWKPGGMETQYF
TRBV28	.	TRBD1	TRBJ1-4	TGTGCCAGCAGTTTTGGGACAGGGAGGGGAAAACTGTTTTTT	CASSFGTGRGKLFF
TRBV5-1	few	TRBD1	TRBJ2-3	TGCGCCAGCAGCTTGGGAGATTGGACAGGGGGGACGGATACGCAGTATTTT	CASSLGDWTGGTDTQYF
TRBV4-1	few	.	TRBJ1-1	TGCGCCAGCAGCCAAGAATTACAGGGTTGGAACACTGAAGCTTTCTTT	CASSQELQGWNTEAFF
TRBV5-1	.	TRBD2	TRBJ2-2	TGCGCCAGCAGCTTGGGACTAGCGGGAGCCGGGGAGCTGTTTTTT	CASSLGLAGAGELFF
TRBV23-1	.	.	TRBJ1-5	TGCGCCAGCAGTCAATCGTGCGGCAGGGCGGGCAATCAGCCCCAGCATTTT	CASSQSCGRAGNQPQHF
TRBV28	few	TRBD1	TRBJ1-1	TGTGCCAGCAGCCGACAGGGTGACACTGAAGCTTTCTTT	CASSRQGDTEAFF
TRBV5-1	.	TRBD1	TRBJ1-3	TGCGCCAGCAGCCCCGGGACAGGCACTGGAAACACCATATATTTT	CASSPGTGTGNTIYF